This is a list of T cell receptor beta chains from one sample in a study of T-cell reconstitution after alpha-beta-depleted transplantation in children. MiXCR, run by TCRdb on the PCR reads, gives a single entry per CDR3 protein. The repertoire holds about 370,000 distinct CDR3 sequences, with around 20% as singletons. The sequences come from PBMCs from the stem cell graft donor, collected from the stem cell graft. The receptors originated from a human donor who donated a stem cell graft to a child with acute myeloid leukemia. CDR3s include the opening cysteine and the closing phenylalanine or tryptophan. D genes are given only for firm matches. Part of the rows lack a size; the others show once, few, many or a class for expanded clones.

j_gene | v_gene | abundance | d_gene | CDR3aa | CDR3nt
TRBJ1-1 | TRBV15 | NA | NA | CATSRSGPQGAFF | TGTGCCACCAGCAGGTCCGGGCCGCAAGGTGCTTTCTTT
TRBJ2-1 | TRBV14 | NA | NA | CASSQDSVGSREQFF | TGTGCCAGCAGCCAAGATTCGGTCGGGAGTCGGGAGCAGTTCTTC
TRBJ2-1 | TRBV27 | many | TRBD2 | CASSSGLDKYLNSYNEQFF | TGTGCCAGCAGTTCAGGACTAGACAAATACCTTAACTCCTACAATGAGCAGTTCTTC
TRBJ1-1 | TRBV20-1 | many | NA | CSARAPGRNTEAFF | TGCAGTGCTAGAGCCCCGGGCAGGAACACTGAAGCTTTCTTT
TRBJ2-7 | TRBV12-3/TRBV12-4 | many | NA | CASSLARYEQYF | TGTGCCAGCAGCTTAGCGCGCTACGAGCAGTACTTC
TRBJ2-2 | TRBV20-1 | NA | NA | CSARGRRSFTGELFF | TGCAGTGCTAGGGGGCGACGCTCGTTCACCGGGGAGCTGTTTTTT
TRBJ1-2 | TRBV5-5 | few | NA | CASSENYGYTF | TGTGCCAGCAGCGAAAACTATGGCTACACCTTC
TRBJ1-1 | TRBV28 | NA | NA | CASTEPAAEAFF | TGTGCCAGCACCGAACCGGCGGCAGAAGCTTTCTTT
TRBJ2-1 | TRBV28 | NA | TRBD2 | CASSSIAGEGYNEQFF | TGTGCCAGCAGTTCCATAGCGGGAGAAGGATACAATGAGCAGTTCTTC
TRBJ2-7 | TRBV3-1 | NA | NA | CASSQTVLNYEQYF | TGTGCCAGCAGCCAGACAGTCTTGAACTACGAGCAGTACTTC
TRBJ2-1 | TRBV12-3/TRBV12-4 | NA | NA | CASSFGEEQFF | TGTGCCAGCAGTTTCGGTGAAGAGCAGTTCTTC
TRBJ2-1 | TRBV7-3 | few | NA | CASSLEGLANNEQFF | TGTGCCAGCAGCCTAGAGGGCCTAGCGAACAATGAGCAGTTCTTC
TRBJ2-1 | TRBV29-1 | NA | NA | CSADSGPYNEQFF | TGCAGCGCAGACTCCGGGCCCTACAATGAGCAGTTCTTC
TRBJ2-6 | TRBV7-3 | few | NA | CASKSGAGANVLTF | TGTGCCAGCAAGTCAGGGGCTGGGGCCAACGTCCTGACTTTC
TRBJ2-3 | TRBV28 | few | TRBD2 | CASSKPSGSTPDTQYF | TGTGCCAGCAGCAAACCTAGCGGGAGCACCCCAGATACGCAGTATTTT
TRBJ1-1 | TRBV29-1 | NA | TRBD1 | CSVAPTGGPEAFF | TGCAGCGTCGCGCCGACAGGGGGACCTGAAGCTTTCTTT
TRBJ2-5 | TRBV5-6 | few | NA | CASGPSGTFETQYF | TGTGCCAGCGGACCGTCCGGGACTTTCGAGACCCAGTACTTC
TRBJ1-2 | TRBV6-1 | few | TRBD1 | CASRTLRDRGYGYTF | TGTGCCAGCAGAACACTCCGGGACAGGGGCTATGGCTACACCTTC
TRBJ2-1 | TRBV5-6 | few | TRBD2 | CASSLGIAGDGGQFF | TGTGCCAGCAGCTTGGGAATAGCGGGAGACGGGGGGCAGTTCTTC
TRBJ2-2 | TRBV7-3 | few | TRBD2 | CASSSRGGTNTGELFF | TGTGCCAGCAGTTCCCGGGGGGGGACGAACACCGGGGAGCTGTTTTTT
TRBJ2-7 | TRBV4-3 | NA | NA | CASSLDWTDSYEQYF | TGCGCCAGCAGCCTCGACTGGACGGACTCCTACGAGCAGTACTTC
TRBJ2-5 | TRBV20-1 | NA | NA | CSAQGRDRGETQYF | TGCAGTGCTCAGGGGCGGGACCGCGGGGAGACCCAGTACTTC
TRBJ2-1 | TRBV12-3/TRBV12-4 | NA | NA | CASSPRTALGEQFF | TGTGCCAGCAGTCCACGGACAGCGCTCGGTGAGCAGTTCTTC
TRBJ2-7 | TRBV10-3 | few | NA | CAISETDSTGIAFRQYF | TGTGCCATCAGTGAGACGGATTCCACAGGAATTGCATTCAGGCAGTACTTC
TRBJ2-1 | TRBV4-3 | few | NA | CASSQDVLDFFYNEQFF | TGCGCCAGCAGCCAGGATGTCCTTGACTTCTTCTACAATGAGCAGTTCTTC
TRBJ2-6 | TRBV25-1 | few | NA | CASSERYSGANVLTF | TGTGCCAGCAGTGAAAGGTACTCTGGGGCCAACGTCCTGACTTTC
TRBJ2-1 | TRBV11-1 | NA | NA | CASNPNSGGEQFF | TGTGCCAGCAACCCCAATTCAGGCGGTGAGCAGTTCTTC
TRBJ2-2 | TRBV9 | NA | TRBD1 | CASSTGQGTGLRGELFF | TGTGCCAGCAGCACGGGACAGGGGACGGGACTCCGCGGGGAGCTGTTTTTT
TRBJ2-7 | TRBV20-1 | NA | NA | CSARDRGTRDRYEQYF | TGCAGTGCTAGAGATCGAGGAACAAGGGACCGCTACGAGCAGTACTTC
TRBJ2-3 | TRBV15 | NA | TRBD2 | CATSRGRTSGEDTQYF | TGTGCCACCAGCAGAGGCCGGACTAGCGGAGAAGATACGCAGTATTTT
TRBJ1-5 | TRBV15 | many | NA | CATSRGRGGNQPQHF | TGTGCCACCAGCAGGGGAAGGGGCGGCAATCAGCCCCAGCATTTT
TRBJ2-5 | TRBV29-1 | few | NA | CSVARAQETQYF | TGCAGCGTTGCCAGGGCGCAAGAGACCCAGTACTTC
TRBJ2-3 | TRBV6-5 | NA | NA | CASSKGPGTQYF | TGTGCCAGCAGCAAAGGGCCAGGGACGCAGTATTTT
TRBJ2-3 | TRBV12-3/TRBV12-4 | NA | TRBD2 | CASNIASGSADTQYF | TGTGCCAGCAACATAGCTAGCGGGAGCGCAGATACGCAGTATTTT
TRBJ2-5 | TRBV11-2 | few | TRBD1 | CASSSAGGETQYF | TGTGCCAGCAGCTCCGCAGGGGGAGAGACCCAGTACTTC
TRBJ2-7 | TRBV20-1 | NA | NA | CSARFKGTYEQYF | TGCAGTGCTAGGTTCAAAGGGACCTACGAGCAGTACTTC
TRBJ2-3 | TRBV29-1 | NA | NA | CSVGGQTSTDTQYF | TGCAGCGTTGGGGGCCAAACTAGCACAGATACGCAGTATTTT
TRBJ2-7 | TRBV28 | NA | TRBD1 | CASRYPGQGYEQYF | TGTGCCAGCAGGTATCCGGGACAGGGGTACGAGCAGTACTTC
TRBJ1-1 | TRBV29-1 | few | TRBD1 | CSVRDRVLNTEAFF | TGCAGCGTCCGGGACAGGGTGCTTAACACTGAAGCTTTCTTT
TRBJ2-1 | TRBV27 | NA | NA | CARVRVGVNEQFF | TGTGCCAGGGTCCGAGTTGGGGTCAATGAGCAGTTCTTC
TRBJ2-7 | TRBV28 | NA | NA | CATRRWDGIYEQYF | TGTGCCACCAGACGCTGGGACGGGATATACGAGCAGTACTTC
TRBJ2-3 | TRBV20-1 | few | TRBD2 | CSASQGLRSTDTQYF | TGCAGTGCAAGCCAGGGACTACGTAGCACAGATACGCAGTATTTT
TRBJ2-3 | TRBV5-1 | NA | NA | CASSLVVPTDTQYF | TGCGCCAGCAGCTTGGTTGTCCCCACAGATACGCAGTATTTT
TRBJ1-3 | TRBV12-3/TRBV12-4 | few | TRBD1 | CASSRQGIAGNTIYF | TGTGCCAGCAGCAGACAGGGGATAGCGGGAAACACCATATATTTT
TRBJ2-3 | TRBV24-1 | few | NA | CAVAPGSKSPSTDTQYF | TGTGCCGTCGCCCCCGGGAGTAAGTCCCCTAGCACAGATACGCAGTATTTT
TRBJ2-2 | TRBV20-1 | NA | TRBD2 | CSARDLGLAGNTGELFF | TGCAGTGCTAGAGACCTCGGTCTAGCGGGGAACACCGGGGAGCTGTTTTTT
TRBJ1-1 | TRBV10-3 | NA | NA | CAISESAGGTEAFF | TGTGCCATCAGTGAGTCGGCGGGGGGAACTGAAGCTTTCTTT